Sequencing of this T cell receptor (beta chain) was carried out in a study of blood T cell repertoires in COVID-19. Study background: There were acute and convalescent COVID-19 samples, and they came from the United States, Italy and Spain. From T cells, B-cell-depleted T cells, or PBMCs came the material, which was cDNA or gDNA.

In the original workflow: Amplification of reference gene primers was used by the study to estimate nucleated cell counts. Generated by immunoSEQ multiplex PCR, the TCRdb table keeps only in-frame clones and is missing some. That table furnishes V, J and clone size, whereas the DNA furnished D and trimming. The sample consists of about 52,000 clones, 86% of them appearing once. Germline trimming cut 5 bases from V and 1 base from J; bases unmatched to any gene: 3. The CDR3 spans 15 residues. CDR1 is MNHNY and CDR2 is SVGAGI in the germline V gene (reference sequence). Sequenced: peripheral blood. The source is a woman at least 80 years old with acute or convalescent COVID-19. The chain carries TRBV6-6 and TRBJ2-2; 8 bases are shared with TRBD1. CDR3 protein: CASSAGTGNTGELFF. DNA of the CDR3: TGTGCCAGCAGTGCCGGGACAGGGAACACCGGGGAGCTGTTTTTT.